This T cell receptor beta chain emerged from a study of radiotherapy plus CTLA-4 blockade in lung cancer. The study's findings and limits: How blood T cell clones changed early, along with interferon-beta, reportedly forecast response best. Following radiotherapy plus ipilimumab, tumor-derived TCR clones expanded in the blood.

The CDR3 consists of 12 residues. The V gene's germline CDR1 is SGHNT and CDR2 YYREEE (reference sequence). For this clone: Its specificity is not known. Sequence at one end of the junction differs from germline and may be a read error.

Libraries were prepared by immunoSEQ multiplex PCR; TCRdb keeps only in-frame clonotypes and omits some of them. The top ten hold 3.2% of the sample, which has tens of thousands of clones, around 80% seen once. Source: peripheral blood, taken from a patient treated with radiotherapy plus ipilimumab. The rearrangement joins TRBV5-4 to TRBJ2-1, with TRBD1 matching 11 bases. The clonotype originates from a human donor with non-small cell lung cancer who had a partial response to radiotherapy plus ipilimumab. This CDR3 reads CASSLGTGGAVF. As DNA, the CDR3 is TGTGCCAGCAGCTTGGGGACAGGGGGCGCGGTCTTC.